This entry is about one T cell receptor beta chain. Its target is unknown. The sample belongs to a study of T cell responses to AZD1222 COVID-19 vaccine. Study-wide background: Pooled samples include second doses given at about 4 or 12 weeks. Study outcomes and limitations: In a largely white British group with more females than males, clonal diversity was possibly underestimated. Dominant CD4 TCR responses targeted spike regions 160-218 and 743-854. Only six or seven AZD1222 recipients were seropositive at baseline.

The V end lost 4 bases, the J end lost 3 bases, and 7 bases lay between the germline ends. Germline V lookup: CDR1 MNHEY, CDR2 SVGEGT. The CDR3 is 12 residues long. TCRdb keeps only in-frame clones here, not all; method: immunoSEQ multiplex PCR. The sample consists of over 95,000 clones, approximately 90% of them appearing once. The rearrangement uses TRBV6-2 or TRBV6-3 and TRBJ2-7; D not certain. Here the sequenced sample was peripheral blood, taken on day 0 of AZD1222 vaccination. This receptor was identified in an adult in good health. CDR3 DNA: TGTGCCAGCAGTTTTCCTAGCTACGAGCAGTACTTC. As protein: CASSFPSYEQYF.